This TCR beta chain comes out of a study of cytomegalovirus exposure and HLA in healthy donors. This CDR3 spans 14 amino acids. CDR1 and CDR2 (germline): MGHRA, YSYEKL. V gave up 6 bases and J gave up 1 base, with 12 bases separating them. Points from the study as a whole: In a later analysis, productive TCRs from donors in an Asian-associated ancestry cluster reportedly carried fewer N-insertions than the cohort mean. Later analysis identified several of the most significant clusters that appeared linked to common viral pathogens.

Likely unrecorded immune exposures existed in these nominally healthy donors. In regard to this clone: The target antigen is unknown.

In the PCR, 60 Vbeta and 13 Jbeta primers were used. Repertoires were generated with immunoSEQ multiplex PCR, while TCRdb's copy carries only in-frame clones and drops some. The sample contains some 190,000 clones, around 82% of which appear only once. The chain has TRBV4-1 and TRBJ2-5, with a weak D call TRBD2 (5 bases). Sequences were obtained from PBMCs. The TCR originated in a woman under 40 in good health and CMV-seropositive. The CDR3 DNA reads TGCGCCAGCAGATCCCCCGGGGTCCAAGAGACCCAGTACTTC. Its translation is CASRSPGVQETQYF.